Below are 28 T cell receptor beta chains sequenced from a single sample in a study of cytomegalovirus exposure and HLA in healthy donors. The PCR was carried out with 60 Vbeta primers and 13 Jbeta primers. Sequencing used immunoSEQ multiplex PCR; TCRdb keeps in-frame clones, though not all of them. The data contain over 110,000 clones, over 70% of them singletons. Input material: PBMCs. The receptor source for this set is a man between 18 and 29 years old in good health and CMV-seronegative.

Notes on this clone: One junction end does not reproduce the germline sequence, and a read error may be involved. The genes are TRBV7-9 and TRBJ2-7; 11 nucleotides agree with TRBD1. This CDR3 region has 16 residues. Per germline, CDR1 SEHNR and CDR2 FQNEAQ (reference sequence). CDR3 sequence (DNA): TGTTCCAGCAGCCGCTCCGGGACAGGGGGATCCTACGAGCAGTACTTC. It codes for CSSSRSGTGGSYEQYF.

This chain uses TRBV27 with TRBJ1-1; 9 bases align to TRBD1. The CDR3 is 15 amino acids. J gave up 9 bases and V 2 bases, and 10 bases lay outside the gene matches. Germline CDR1 MNHEY, CDR2 SMNVEV (reference sequence). The CDR3 DNA sequence: TGTGCCAGCAGTTTAACTACAGGGGGCGTATCCCAAGCTTTCTTT. This sequence encodes CASSLTTGGVSQAFF.

The table lists this clone with a few counts. The rearrangement links TRBV10-3 to TRBJ2-2; 7 nucleotides match TRBD1. The CDR3 loop spans 14 amino acids. V shed 5 bases, J shed 2 bases, and the junction held 2 bases outside the gene matches. Looked up from germline, CDR1 is ENHRY and CDR2 is SYGVKD. For the CDR3, the DNA is TGTGCCATCAGTAGGACAGGAAACACCGGGGAGCTGTTTTTT. Protein sequence: CAISRTGNTGELFF.

For the CDR3, the DNA is TGTGCCAGCAGCTTCGGGAGAAGCGAAAAACTGTTTTTT. This gives the protein CASSFGRSEKLFF. The chain carries TRBV11-2 and TRBJ1-4; D not resolved. V lost 3 bases, J lost 8 bases, and 10 bases lay in between. Germline V gene lookup returns CDR1 SGHAT and CDR2 FQNNGV. This CDR3 comprises 13 residues.

The V and J genes are TRBV6-5 and TRBJ2-2, with D possibly TRBD1 on 5 matching bases. The CDR3 consists of 15 residues. CDR1 is MNHEY and CDR2 is SVGAGI in the germline V gene. Trimming removed 6 bases from V and 0 bases from J, with 11 bases in between. CDR3 loop: CASSPPGSNTGELFF. CDR3 nucleotides: TGTGCCAGCAGCCCCCCAGGGTCGAACACCGGGGAGCTGTTTTTT.

The rearrangement uses TRBV4-3 and TRBJ2-5; D might be TRBD1 (5 bases). CDR1 and CDR2 from the germline V gene are LGHNA and YSLEER. This CDR3 is 14 amino acids long. V gave up 3 bases and J gave up 10 bases, with 18 bases separating them. CDR3 nucleotides: TGCGCCAGCAGCCATGGACCTCGCAGGGATGGCCAGTACTTC. As protein: CASSHGPRRDGQYF.

This clone occurred a few times. The chain combines TRBV5-6 with TRBJ2-7, with 8 bases lining up with TRBD2. The V gene end was trimmed by 4 bases and the J gene end by 4 bases; junction bases not matched to a gene: 16. This CDR3 region has 17 residues. CDR1 is SGHDT, CDR2 YYEEEE, per germline. The chain's CDR3 is CASSQTGGSGEMYEQYF. For the CDR3, the DNA is TGTGCCAGCAGCCAAACGGGAGGGTCTGGGGAGATGTACGAGCAGTACTTC.

This clone came up a few times. The chain couples TRBV18 to TRBJ2-2; a possible D gene is TRBD1 (6 bases). V gave up 0 bases and J gave up 1 base, with 9 bases separating them. Germline V gene data show CDR1 as KGHSH and CDR2 as LQKENI. The CDR3 length is 16 residues. For the CDR3, the DNA is TGTGCCAGCTCACCACCGCGGACAGTGAACACCGGGGAGCTGTTTTTT. Translation gives CASSPPRTVNTGELFF. The complete variable domain, with remaining parts taken from reference TRBV18 and TRBJ2-2, reads NAGVMQNPRHLVRRRGQEARLRCSPMKGHSHVYWYRQLPEEGLKFMVYLQKENIIDESGMPKERFSAEFPKEGPSILRIQQVVRGDSAAYFCASSPPRTVNTGELFFGEGSRLTVL.

The V gene is TRBV9, the J gene TRBJ1-6; no firm D call. The CDR3 is made up of 15 amino acids. Trimming shortened V by 0 bases and J by 0 bases, and 4 bases separated the two germline ends. From germline, CDR1 is SGDLS and CDR2 YYNGEE. In DNA, the CDR3 is TGTGCCAGCAGCGTAGCCAGCTCCTATAATTCACCCCTCCACTTT. The encoded protein is CASSVASSYNSPLHF.

J is TRBJ2-2 and V is TRBV4-3, with 9 bases matching TRBD1. The CDR3 runs to 16 residues. Germline values: CDR1 LGHNA, CDR2 YSLEER. Trimming took 4 bases from V and 4 from J; bases not matched to a gene: 7. CDR3: CASSPQGALVTGELFF. CDR3 nucleotides: TGCGCCAGCAGCCCACAGGGGGCGCTGGTCACCGGGGAGCTGTTTTTT.

The gene calls are TRBV5-5 and TRBJ2-7; 8 bases agree with TRBD2. Trimming at V came to 1 base and at J to 2 bases, leaving 5 bases not matched to a gene. The CDR3 totals 15 residues. Looked up from germline, CDR1 is SGHKS and CDR2 is YYEKEE (reference sequence). This CDR3 is CASSLRGGGTYEQYF. CDR3 in DNA: TGTGCCAGCAGCTTGCGGGGCGGGGGGACCTACGAGCAGTACTTC.

The V and J genes are TRBV19 and TRBJ2-7; possibly TRBD1 for D (5 bases). The ends were cut back, 6 bases at V and 0 bases at J, with 9 bases in the middle. The CDR3 is 13 residues long. CDR1 and CDR2 from the germline V gene are LNHDA and SQIVND (reference sequence). CDR3 protein: CASRDKSSYEQYF. CDR3 nucleotide sequence: TGTGCCAGTAGGGACAAGAGCTCCTACGAGCAGTACTTC.

The chain combines TRBV5-4 with TRBJ1-1, with a weak D call TRBD1 (6 bases). This CDR3 region has 14 residues. Germline values: CDR1 SGHNT, CDR2 YYREEE (reference sequence). V lost 4 bases to trimming and J lost 5 bases, with 15 bases between them. The CDR3 reads CASSLDSQGTEAFF. Written as DNA, the CDR3 is TGTGCCAGCAGCCTGGACAGCCAGGGGACTGAAGCTTTCTTT. Full variable domain (remainder filled in from reference TRBV5-4 and TRBJ1-1): ETGVTQSPTHLIKTRGQQVTLRCSSQSGHNTVSWYQQALGQGPQFIFQYYREEENGRGNFPPRFSGLQFPNYSSELNVNALELDDSALYLCASSLDSQGTEAFFGQGTRLTVV.

The chain combines TRBV19 with TRBJ1-2, with unresolved D. In germline, CDR1 is LNHDA, CDR2 SQIVND (reference sequence). CDR3 length equals 16 residues. The V and J ends lost 7 bases and 0 bases respectively, with 18 bases between them. In nucleotides, the CDR3 is TGTGCCAGTACGTCCTGGCTGTTCGGAGCTAACTATGGCTACACCTTC. Residues: CASTSWLFGANYGYTF.

The V gene is TRBV11-2, the J gene TRBJ2-6; possible D gene TRBD1, 6 bases. Germline V lookup: CDR1 SGHAT, CDR2 FQNNGV. The CDR3 has 17 amino acids. V was shortened by 5 bases and J by 3 bases, with 17 bases between the two germline ends. The CDR3 sequence: CASSGVKGGYGANVLTF. CDR3 DNA sequence: TGTGCCAGCAGCGGGGTAAAAGGGGGTTATGGGGCCAACGTCCTGACTTTC.

The chain joins TRBV29-1 to TRBJ2-7; TRBD1 aligns across 7 bases. The CDR3 totals 13 residues. Germline CDR1 reads SQVTM; CDR2 reads ANQGSEA. After removal of 8 bases from V and 5 bases from J, the junction contained 12 bases not matched to a gene. The CDR3 loop reads CSTATGTRNEQYF. The CDR3 nucleotides read TGCAGCACCGCGACAGGGACAAGGAACGAGCAGTACTTC.

The V gene is TRBV11-1, the J gene TRBJ2-3; D unresolved. The germline gives CDR1 SGHAT, CDR2 FQDESV (reference sequence). V was shortened by 1 base and J by 4 bases, with 6 bases between the two germline ends. The CDR3 loop spans 13 amino acids. CDR3 sequence (DNA): TGTGCCAGCAGCTTAGGAATAGCAGATACGCAGTATTTT. Translation: CASSLGIADTQYF.

V is TRBV27 and J is TRBJ1-5; no firm D call. V was clipped by 6 bases and J by 9 bases, with 18 bases between them. Germline lookup yields CDR1 MNHEY and CDR2 SMNVEV (reference sequence). The CDR3 is 14 amino acids. The CDR3 DNA reads TGTGCCAGCAGGGCGGCAACCTCGGGTGGGCCCCAGCATTTT. This sequence encodes CASRAATSGGPQHF.

The CDR3 is CATSRRGSQETQYF. The CDR3 region has the DNA TGTGCCACCAGCCGACGTGGGAGTCAAGAGACCCAGTACTTC. The J gene is TRBJ2-5, the V gene TRBV15; maybe TRBD2 (5 bases). This CDR3 has 14 amino acids. The germline gives CDR1 LNHNV, CDR2 YYDKDF (reference sequence). Trimming shortened V by 5 bases and J by 2 bases, and 12 bases separated the two germline ends.

The chain is built from TRBV7-8 and TRBJ2-7; 7 nucleotides match TRBD1. Germline V gives CDR1 SGHVS, CDR2 FQNEAQ. CDR3 length: 14 amino acids. J was trimmed by 6 bases and V by 0 bases; bases with no gene match: 5. The CDR3 spells CASSLASRGFEQYF. CDR3 nucleotides: TGTGCCAGCAGCTTAGCAAGCAGGGGGTTCGAGCAGTACTTC.

The chain combines TRBV5-1 with TRBJ2-3; 9 positions agree with TRBD2. The J segment lost 0 bases and the V segment lost 4 bases, leaving 9 bases of the junction unmatched. CDR1 and CDR2 from the germline V gene are SGHRS and YFSETQ. CDR3 size: 17 residues. CDR3 region: CASSVLTSGSSTDTQYF. Written as DNA, the CDR3 is TGCGCCAGCAGCGTACTAACTAGCGGGTCTAGCACAGATACGCAGTATTTT.

This clone has more than one count but fewer than ten. The chain recombines TRBV5-6 with TRBJ2-2; possibly TRBD2 for D (7 bases). V was shortened by 7 bases and J by 7 bases, with 20 bases between the two germline ends. The CDR3 sequence is 15 residues long. Germline values: CDR1 SGHDT, CDR2 YYEEEE. This CDR3 is CASCRGAYGGGELFF. The CDR3 DNA follows: TGTGCCAGCTGCCGGGGGGCCTACGGGGGCGGGGAGCTGTTTTTT.

The chain has TRBV6-5 and TRBJ1-2; TRBD1 agrees at 7 bases. Germline V gene lookup returns CDR1 MNHEY and CDR2 SVGAGI. With 6 bases clipped from V and 1 base from J, the junction kept 8 bases outside the gene matches. This CDR3 contains 15 residues. For the CDR3, the DNA is TGTGCCAGCAGCCCCGGGACAGCCTTTAACTATGGCTACACCTTC. Translated: CASSPGTAFNYGYTF.

The chain links TRBV2 to TRBJ1-2, with D possibly matching TRBD1 (6 bases). Trimming took 6 bases from V and 2 from J, leaving 16 bases between them. CDR1 SNHLY and CDR2 FYNNEI come from the germline V gene. This CDR3 region has 15 residues. The CDR3 is CASRPGTSGNYGYTF. The CDR3 bases are TGTGCCAGCAGACCCGGGACATCAGGAAACTATGGCTACACCTTC. Full variable domain (missing parts from reference TRBV2 and TRBJ1-2): EPEVTQTPSHQVTQMGQEVILRCVPISNHLYFYWYRQILGQKVEFLVSFYNNEISEKSEIFDDQFSVERPDGSNFTLKIRSTKLEDSAMYFCASRPGTSGNYGYTFGSGTRLTVV.

The chain recombines TRBV5-6 with TRBJ2-1; 8 bases are shared with TRBD2. Germline CDR1 is SGHDT and CDR2 is YYEEEE. Germline trimming cut 4 bases from V and 4 bases from J; bases unmatched to any gene: 13. The CDR3 is made up of 17 amino acids. CDR3 sequence reads: CASSGGSGGVLYNEQFF. The CDR3 DNA reads TGTGCCAGCAGCGGTGGGAGCGGGGGAGTATTATACAATGAGCAGTTCTTC.

The chain recombines TRBV4-3 with TRBJ1-2; perhaps TRBD1 as D (5 bases). The ends were cut back, 0 bases at V and 1 base at J, with 21 bases in the middle. The length of the CDR3 is 19 residues. Germline CDR1 and CDR2: LGHNA and YSLEER. The CDR3 DNA reads TGCGCCAGCAGCCAAGATTACCTAGGGGTCAATCCCCTTAACTATGGCTACACCTTC. It encodes CASSQDYLGVNPLNYGYTF.

The CDR3 here is CASSVGGQVGYEQYF. The CDR3 DNA is TGTGCCAGCAGCGTTGGTGGACAGGTGGGCTACGAGCAGTACTTC. The chain recombines TRBV5-8 with TRBJ2-5; 7 positions match TRBD1. The J call may be wrong; the DNA end is better matched by TRBJ2-7. CDR3 length: 15 residues. Germline V CDR1 and CDR2: SGHTS, YDEGEE.

This clone has just a few counts. The chain couples TRBV6-4 to TRBJ2-1; the D gene is possibly TRBD1 (5 bases). V lost 2 bases and J 7 bases, leaving 15 bases between the germline ends. Germline V gene lookup returns CDR1 MRHNA and CDR2 SNTAGT. The length of the CDR3 is 15 residues. CDR3 bases: TGTGCCAGCAGTGACCGGCAGGGATCTGCGAATGAGCAGTTCTTC. Encoded protein: CASSDRQGSANEQFF.